This T cell receptor (beta chain) was identified during a study of T-cell reconstitution after alpha-beta-depleted transplantation in children. Study-level points and caveats: Some patients' high day-60 TCRbeta diversity was traced to surviving recipient T cells and thymic progenitors. The main origin of T-cell counts and diversity one year after transplant was newly produced T cells. There were reportedly several hundred expanded graft clones from which alpha-beta T cells came about two months after transplant.

This clonotype was seen at least ten times. Its antigen is not identified. Researchers prepared the TCRbeta library using unique molecular identifiers, the study reports. One entry per CDR3 protein, called by TCRdb with MiXCR from the PCR reads. This table has about 870,000 distinct CDR3 sequences, around 15% appearing once. Trimming cost V 5 bases and J 6 bases; bases outside gene matches: 14. The CDR3 contains 16 residues. Germline CDR1 SNHLY, CDR2 FYNNEI. J is TRBJ2-7 and V is TRBV2, with 9 nucleotides matching TRBD1. Source: PBMCs, mostly from graft donor cells, taken 360 days after TCRalphabeta/CD19-depleted stem cell transplant. This clonotype originated in a male patient aged 10 to 17 who had a stem cell transplant for acute lymphoblastic leukemia, so the T cells may come from the graft donor. This CDR3 is CASSNVPGQGSLEQYF. The CDR3, as DNA: TGTGCCAGCAGTAACGTCCCGGGACAGGGCTCCCTCGAGCAGTACTTC.